A selection of T cell receptor beta chains follows, all from one sample in a study of PD-1 and CTLA-4 blockade in melanoma. TCRdb's copy holds only in-frame clones and misses some; the assay was immunoSEQ multiplex PCR. The sample records about 30,000 clones, 85% to 90% being singletons. This material consisted of CD8+ T cells from peripheral blood, taken before anti-PD-1 treatment. These TCRs come from a human donor with melanoma. Both conserved end residues are part of each CDR3. A D gene is named only where the DNA matches it firmly.

J: TRBJ1-6; V: TRBV2; D: .; CDR3: CAEGGAKSPLHF; DNA: TGTGCCGAGGGGGGCGCGAAGTCACCCCTCCACTTT
J: TRBJ1-2; V: TRBV3-1/TRBV3-2; D: .; CDR3: CASSQPISQGLGYTF; DNA: TGTGCCAGCAGCCAACCTATTTCCCAGGGGCTTGGCTACACCTTC
J: TRBJ2-7; V: TRBV11-1; D: TRBD1; CDR3: CASSPGPGTGIYEQYF; DNA: TGTGCCAGCAGTCCAGGGCCGGGGACAGGCATCTACGAGCAGTACTTC
J: TRBJ2-5; V: TRBV27; D: TRBD2; CDR3: CASSFWRENQYQETQYF; DNA: TGTGCCAGCAGTTTTTGGCGGGAGAATCAGTACCAAGAGACCCAGTACTTC
J: TRBJ2-5; V: TRBV29-1; D: .; CDR3: CSVRYSETQYF; DNA: TGCAGCGTTCGGTATAGCGAGACCCAGTACTTC
J: TRBJ2-4; V: TRBV28; D: TRBD1; CDR3: CASSSGQGISQYF; DNA: TGTGCCAGCAGCTCGGGACAGGGAATATCTCAGTACTTC
J: TRBJ2-7; V: TRBV9; D: TRBD1; CDR3: CASSVSGTGVNEQYF; DNA: TGTGCCAGCAGCGTCTCCGGGACAGGGGTAAACGAGCAGTACTTC
J: TRBJ2-7; V: TRBV24-1; D: .; CDR3: CATSDFRILSYEQYF; DNA: TGTGCCACCAGTGATTTTAGGATTCTCTCCTACGAGCAGTACTTC
J: TRBJ1-1; V: TRBV5-6; D: TRBD1; CDR3: CASSLGTGAGEAFF; DNA: TGTGCCAGCAGTTTGGGGACAGGGGCTGGTGAAGCTTTCTTT
J: TRBJ2-7; V: TRBV30; D: .; CDR3: CAWSVGDTSYEQYF; DNA: TGTGCCTGGAGTGTAGGAGACACGTCCTACGAGCAGTACTTC
J: TRBJ1-5; V: TRBV5-1; D: .; CDR3: CASSLFGGVKYSNQPQHF; DNA: TGCGCCAGCAGCTTGTTTGGGGGAGTTAAGTATAGCAATCAGCCCCAGCATTTT